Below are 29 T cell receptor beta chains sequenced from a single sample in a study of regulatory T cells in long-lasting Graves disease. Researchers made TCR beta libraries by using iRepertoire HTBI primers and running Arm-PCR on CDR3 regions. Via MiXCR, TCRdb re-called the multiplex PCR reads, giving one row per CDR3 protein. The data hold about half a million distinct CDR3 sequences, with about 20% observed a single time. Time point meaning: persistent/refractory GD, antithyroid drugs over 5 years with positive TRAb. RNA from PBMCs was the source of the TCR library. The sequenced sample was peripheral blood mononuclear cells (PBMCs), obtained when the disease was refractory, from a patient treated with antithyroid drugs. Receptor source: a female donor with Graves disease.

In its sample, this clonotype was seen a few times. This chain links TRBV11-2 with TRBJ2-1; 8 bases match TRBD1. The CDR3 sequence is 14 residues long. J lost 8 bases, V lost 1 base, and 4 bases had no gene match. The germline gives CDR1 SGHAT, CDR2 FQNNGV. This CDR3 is CASSLGQGAYEQFF. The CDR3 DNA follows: TGTGCCAGCAGCTTAGGTCAGGGGGCCTATGAGCAGTTCTTC.

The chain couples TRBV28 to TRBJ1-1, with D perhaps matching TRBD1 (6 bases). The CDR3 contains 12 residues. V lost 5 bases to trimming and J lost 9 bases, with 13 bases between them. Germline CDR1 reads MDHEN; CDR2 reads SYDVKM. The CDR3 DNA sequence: TGTGCCAGCAGTCTACAGGGACCCAAAGCTTTCTTT. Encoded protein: CASSLQGPKAFF. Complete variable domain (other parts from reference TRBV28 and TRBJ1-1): DVKVTQSSRYLVKRTGEKVFLECVQDMDHENMFWYRQDPGLGLRLIYFSYDVKMKEKGDIPEGYSVSREKKERFSLILESASTNQTSMYLCASSLQGPKAFFGQGTRLTVV.

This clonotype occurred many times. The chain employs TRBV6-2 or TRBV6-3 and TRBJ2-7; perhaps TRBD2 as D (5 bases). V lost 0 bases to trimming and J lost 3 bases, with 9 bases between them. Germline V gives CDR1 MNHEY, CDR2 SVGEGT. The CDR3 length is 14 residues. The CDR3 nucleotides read TGTGCCAGCAGTTACTCGACGGCGGGCTACGAGCAGTACTTC. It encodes CASSYSTAGYEQYF.

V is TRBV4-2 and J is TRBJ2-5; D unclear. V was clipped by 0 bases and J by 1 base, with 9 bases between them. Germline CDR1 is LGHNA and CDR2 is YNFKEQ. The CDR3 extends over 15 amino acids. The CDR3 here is CASSQDQQPQETQYF. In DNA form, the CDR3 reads TGTGCCAGCAGCCAAGACCAACAGCCCCAAGAGACCCAGTACTTC.

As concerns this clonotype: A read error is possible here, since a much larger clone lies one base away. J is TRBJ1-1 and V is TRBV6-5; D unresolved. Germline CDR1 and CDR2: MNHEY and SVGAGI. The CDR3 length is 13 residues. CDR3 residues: CASSYEDQTEALF. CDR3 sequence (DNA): TGTGCCAGCAGTTATGAAGATCAGACTGAAGCTCTCTTT.

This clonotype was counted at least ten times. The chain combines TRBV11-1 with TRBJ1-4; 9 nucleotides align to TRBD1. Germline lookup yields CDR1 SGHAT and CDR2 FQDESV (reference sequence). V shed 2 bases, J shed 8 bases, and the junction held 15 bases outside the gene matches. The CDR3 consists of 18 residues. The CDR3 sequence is CASSLRGIYGTGKEKLFF. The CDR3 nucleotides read TGTGCCAGCAGCTTACGGGGAATCTACGGGACAGGGAAGGAAAAACTGTTTTTT. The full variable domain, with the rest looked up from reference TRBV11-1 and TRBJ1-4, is EAEVAQSPRYKITEKSQAVAFWCDPISGHATLYWYRQILGQGPELLVQFQDESVVDDSQLPKDRFSAERLKGVDSTLKIQPAELGDSAMYLCASSLRGIYGTGKEKLFFGSGTQLSVL.

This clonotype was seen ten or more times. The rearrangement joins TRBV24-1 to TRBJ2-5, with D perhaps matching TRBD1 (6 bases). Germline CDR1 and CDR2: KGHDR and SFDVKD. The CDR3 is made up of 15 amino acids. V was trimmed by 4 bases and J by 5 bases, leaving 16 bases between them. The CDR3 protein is CATSEHGQFGETQYF. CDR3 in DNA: TGTGCCACCAGTGAACACGGACAGTTCGGTGAGACCCAGTACTTC.

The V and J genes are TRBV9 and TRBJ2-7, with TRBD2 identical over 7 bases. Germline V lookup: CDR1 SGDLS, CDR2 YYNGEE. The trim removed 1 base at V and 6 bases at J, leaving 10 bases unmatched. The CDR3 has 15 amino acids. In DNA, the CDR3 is TGTGCCAGCAGCGTATCCGGCAGGGAGGGAAGCGAGCAGTACTTC. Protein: CASSVSGREGSEQYF. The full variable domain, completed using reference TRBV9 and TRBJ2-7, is DSGVTQTPKHLITATGQRVTLRCSPRSGDLSVYWYQQSLDQGLQFLIQYYNGEERAKGNILERFSAQQFPDLHSELNLSSLELGDSALYFCASSVSGREGSEQYFGPGTRLTVT.

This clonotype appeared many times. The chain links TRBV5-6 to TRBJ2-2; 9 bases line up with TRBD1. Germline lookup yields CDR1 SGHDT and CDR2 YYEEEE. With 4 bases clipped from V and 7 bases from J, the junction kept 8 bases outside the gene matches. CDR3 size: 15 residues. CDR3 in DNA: TGTGCCAGCAGCCTACCGGGACAGGGCGTCGGGGAGCTGTTTTTT. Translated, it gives CASSLPGQGVGELFF. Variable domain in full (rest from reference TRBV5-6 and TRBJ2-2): DAGVTQSPTHLIKTRGQQVTLRCSPKSGHDTVSWYQQALGQGPQFIFQYYEEEERQRGNFPDRFSGHQFPNYSSELNVNALLLGDSALYLCASSLPGQGVGELFFGEGSRLTVL.

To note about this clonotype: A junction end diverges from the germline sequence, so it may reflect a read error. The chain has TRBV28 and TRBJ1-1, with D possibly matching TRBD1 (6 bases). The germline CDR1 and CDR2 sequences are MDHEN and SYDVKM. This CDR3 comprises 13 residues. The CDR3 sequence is CASRGQGNTEASF. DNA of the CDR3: TGTGCCAGCAGAGGGCAGGGGAACACTGAAGCTTCCTTT.

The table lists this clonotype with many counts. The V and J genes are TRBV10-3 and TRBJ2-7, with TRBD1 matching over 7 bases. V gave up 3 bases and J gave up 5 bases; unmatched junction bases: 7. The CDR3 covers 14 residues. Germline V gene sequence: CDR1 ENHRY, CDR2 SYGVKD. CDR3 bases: TGTGCCATCAGTGAAGGGACAGTGGGCCACGAGCAGTACTTC. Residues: CAISEGTVGHEQYF.

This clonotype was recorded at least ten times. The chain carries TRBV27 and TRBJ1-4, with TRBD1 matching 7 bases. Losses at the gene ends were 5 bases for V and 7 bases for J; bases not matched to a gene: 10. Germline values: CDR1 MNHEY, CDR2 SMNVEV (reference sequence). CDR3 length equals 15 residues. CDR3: CASSKHRGMGEKLFF. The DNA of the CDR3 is TGTGCCAGCAGTAAACACAGGGGTATGGGTGAAAAACTGTTTTTT.

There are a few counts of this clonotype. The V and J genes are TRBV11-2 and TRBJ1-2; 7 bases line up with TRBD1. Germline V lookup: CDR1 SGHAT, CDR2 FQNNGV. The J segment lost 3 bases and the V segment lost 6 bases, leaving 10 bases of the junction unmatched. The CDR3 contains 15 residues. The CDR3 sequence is CASRPISGQYYGYTF. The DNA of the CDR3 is TGTGCCAGCAGACCAATTTCGGGACAGTACTATGGCTACACCTTC.

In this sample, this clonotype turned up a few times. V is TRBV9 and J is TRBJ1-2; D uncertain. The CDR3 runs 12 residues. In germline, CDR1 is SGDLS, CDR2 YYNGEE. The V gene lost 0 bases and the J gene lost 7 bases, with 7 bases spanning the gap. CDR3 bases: TGTGCCAGCAGCGTAGTGGATAGTGGCTACACCTTC. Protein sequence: CASSVVDSGYTF.

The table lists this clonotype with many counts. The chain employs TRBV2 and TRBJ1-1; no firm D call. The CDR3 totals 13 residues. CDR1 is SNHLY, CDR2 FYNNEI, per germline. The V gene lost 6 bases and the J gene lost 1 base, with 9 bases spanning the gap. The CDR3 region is CASRSPGNTEAFF. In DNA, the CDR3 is TGTGCCAGCAGGTCTCCAGGGAACACTGAAGCTTTCTTT.

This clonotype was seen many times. The CDR3 DNA follows: TGTGCCATCAGTACAGGATACGAGCAGTACTTC. Translated: CAISTGYEQYF. V and J are TRBV10-3 and TRBJ2-7; tentatively, D is TRBD1 (5 bases). Trimming left V 5 bases short and J 4 bases short, with 6 bases between. This CDR3 is built from 11 residues. Germline CDR1 and CDR2: ENHRY and SYGVKD.

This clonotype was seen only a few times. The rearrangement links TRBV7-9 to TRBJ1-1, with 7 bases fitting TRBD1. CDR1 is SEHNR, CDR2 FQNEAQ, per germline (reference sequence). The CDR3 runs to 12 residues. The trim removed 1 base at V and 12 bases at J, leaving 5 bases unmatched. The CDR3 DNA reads TGTGCCAGCAGCTTAGAGGGGGCAAGAACTTTCTTT. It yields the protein CASSLEGARTFF.

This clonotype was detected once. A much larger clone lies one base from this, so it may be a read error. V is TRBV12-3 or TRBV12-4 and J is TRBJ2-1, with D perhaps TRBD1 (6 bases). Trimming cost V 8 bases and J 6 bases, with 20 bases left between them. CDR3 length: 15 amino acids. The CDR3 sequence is CASVRLGALVNEQFF. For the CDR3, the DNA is TGTGCCAGCGTTCGGCTGGGGGCCCTCGTCAATGAGCAGTTCTTC.

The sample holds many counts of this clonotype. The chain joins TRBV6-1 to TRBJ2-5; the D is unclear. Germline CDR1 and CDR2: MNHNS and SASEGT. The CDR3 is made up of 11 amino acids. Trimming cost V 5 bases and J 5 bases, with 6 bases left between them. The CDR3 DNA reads TGTGCCAGCAGTCGATGGGAGACCCAGTACTTC. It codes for CASSRWETQYF.

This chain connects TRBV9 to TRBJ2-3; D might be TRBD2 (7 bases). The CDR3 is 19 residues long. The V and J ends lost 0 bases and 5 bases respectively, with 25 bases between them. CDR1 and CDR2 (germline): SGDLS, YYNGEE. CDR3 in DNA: TGTGCCAGCAGCGTAGGGGAGGGGAGTGGGGGCCCAAAGGGAGATACGCAGTATTTT. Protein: CASSVGEGSGGPKGDTQYF.

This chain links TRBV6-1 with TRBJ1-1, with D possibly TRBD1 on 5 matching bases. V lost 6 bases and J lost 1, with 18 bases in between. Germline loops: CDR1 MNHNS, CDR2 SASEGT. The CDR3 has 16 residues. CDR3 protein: CASSRTHPRENTEAFF. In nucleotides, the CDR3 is TGTGCCAGCAGCCGCACCCACCCCAGGGAGAACACTGAAGCTTTCTTT.

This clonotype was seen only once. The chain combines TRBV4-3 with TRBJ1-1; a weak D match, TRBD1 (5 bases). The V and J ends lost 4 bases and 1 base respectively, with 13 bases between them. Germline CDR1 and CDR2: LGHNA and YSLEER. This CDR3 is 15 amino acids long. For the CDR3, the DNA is TGCGCCAGCAGCCTAGAACCACAGGCGAACACTGAAGCTTTCTTT. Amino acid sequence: CASSLEPQANTEAFF.

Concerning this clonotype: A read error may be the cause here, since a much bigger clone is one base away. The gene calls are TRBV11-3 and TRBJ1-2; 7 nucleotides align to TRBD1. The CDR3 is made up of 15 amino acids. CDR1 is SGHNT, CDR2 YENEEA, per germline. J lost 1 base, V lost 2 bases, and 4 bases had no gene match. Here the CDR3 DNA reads TGTGCCAGCAGCTTAACCGGGACAGTTAACTATGGCTACACCTTC. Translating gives CASSLTGTVNYGYTF.

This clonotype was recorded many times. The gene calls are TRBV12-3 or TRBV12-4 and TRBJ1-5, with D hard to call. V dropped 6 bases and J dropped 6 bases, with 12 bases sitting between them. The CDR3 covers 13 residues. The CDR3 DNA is TGTGCCAGCAGCTCCCAAGCCAGTCAGCCCCAGCATTTT. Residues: CASSSQASQPQHF.

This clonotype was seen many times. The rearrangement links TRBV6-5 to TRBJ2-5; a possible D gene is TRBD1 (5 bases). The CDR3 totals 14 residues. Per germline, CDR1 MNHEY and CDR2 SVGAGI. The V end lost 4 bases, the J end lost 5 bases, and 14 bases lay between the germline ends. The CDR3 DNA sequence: TGTGCCAGCAGTTTCAACTCAGGGTTGGAGACCCAGTACTTC. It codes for CASSFNSGLETQYF.

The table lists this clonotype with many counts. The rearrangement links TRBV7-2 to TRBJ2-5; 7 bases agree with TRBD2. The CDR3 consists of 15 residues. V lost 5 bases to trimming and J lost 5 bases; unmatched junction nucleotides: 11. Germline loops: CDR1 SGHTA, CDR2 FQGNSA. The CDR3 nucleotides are TGTGCCAGCAGCGTTCACCTAGCGGTGGGTGAGACCCAGTACTTC. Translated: CASSVHLAVGETQYF.

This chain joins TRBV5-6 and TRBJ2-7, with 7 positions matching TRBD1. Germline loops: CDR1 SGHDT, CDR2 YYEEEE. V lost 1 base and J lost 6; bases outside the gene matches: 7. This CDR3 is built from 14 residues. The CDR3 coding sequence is TGTGCCAGCAGCTTGTTTCAGGGGGTGTTCGAGCAGTACTTC. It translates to CASSLFQGVFEQYF.

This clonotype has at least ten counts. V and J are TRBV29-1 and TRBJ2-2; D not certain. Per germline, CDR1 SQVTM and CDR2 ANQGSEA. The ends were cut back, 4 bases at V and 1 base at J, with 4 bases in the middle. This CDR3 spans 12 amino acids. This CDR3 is CSVVGNTGELFF. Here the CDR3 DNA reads TGCAGCGTTGTCGGGAACACCGGGGAGCTGTTTTTT.

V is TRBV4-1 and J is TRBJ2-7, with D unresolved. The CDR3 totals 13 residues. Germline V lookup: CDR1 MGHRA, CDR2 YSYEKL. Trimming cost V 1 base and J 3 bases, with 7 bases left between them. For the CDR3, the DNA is TGCGCCAGCAGCCAAGGCAGCTACTACGAGCAGTACTTC. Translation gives CASSQGSYYEQYF.